The clone carrying this TCR beta chain is a singleton in its sample. Libraries were prepared by immunoSEQ multiplex PCR; TCRdb keeps only in-frame clonotypes and omits some of them. The profile covers over 45,000 clones, with roughly 82% appearing a single time and 7.3% taken by the ten largest. The entry originates in a study of blood T cell repertoires in COVID-19. Whole-study context: In each case, the material was cDNA or gDNA derived from T cells, B-cell-depleted T cells, or PBMCs.

V was cut by 6 bases and J by 2 bases, with 11 bases left in between. The CDR3 contains 13 residues. The rearrangement links TRBV23-1 to TRBJ2-7; the D is unclear. TRBV23-1 is marked as an open reading frame, function uncertain. The sequenced sample consisted of peripheral blood. This TCR came from a middle-aged man with acute or convalescent COVID-19. This chain's CDR3 is CASRVRVTYEQYF. The CDR3 DNA follows: TGCGCCAGCAGGGTTAGAGTTACCTACGAGCAGTACTTC.